The 10 T cell receptor beta chains reported below all come from one sample, sequenced in a study of Tregs in tolerant kidney transplant recipients. Clones were read by immunoSEQ multiplex PCR, and TCRdb kept only the in-frame ones, dropping some. The sample consists of 15,000 to 20,000 clones, 65% of them appearing once. Antigens of these TCRs are unknown. Material: Tregs from blood cultured with allogeneic cells. The receptors were sampled from a human donor in good health.

For this clone: One end of the junction varies from germline; a read error may be responsible. This chain uses TRBV5-1 with TRBJ2-2; the match to TRBD2 covers 10 bases. This CDR3 is built from 15 residues. From germline, CDR1 is SGHRS and CDR2 YFSETQ. Here the CDR3 DNA reads TGCGCCAGCAGCTTGGCTAGCGGGAGTGGCCGGGGAGCTGTTTTT. This translates into CASSLASGSGRGAVF.

The table lists this clone with a few counts. V and J are TRBV6-5 and TRBJ1-5; D gene unclear. CDR1 is MNHEY, CDR2 SVGAGI, per germline. This CDR3 is 13 amino acids long. The V and J ends lost 0 bases and 3 bases respectively, with 3 bases between them. The CDR3 region is CASSYSPNQPQHF. For the CDR3, the DNA is TGTGCCAGCAGTTACTCACCCAATCAGCCCCAGCATTTT.

This clone is medium-sized by share. The V gene is TRBV7-9, the J gene TRBJ1-2, with D perhaps matching TRBD1 (6 bases). The CDR3 has 12 amino acids. Germline V gene sequence: CDR1 SEHNR, CDR2 FQNEAQ (reference sequence). V lost 5 bases and J 8 bases, leaving 12 bases between the germline ends. The CDR3: CASSTGQYGYTF. The CDR3 nucleotides read TGTGCCAGCAGCACCGGACAGTACGGCTACACCTTC.

V gene TRBV15 combines with J gene TRBJ2-7, with D possibly TRBD2 on 5 matching bases. This CDR3 has 14 amino acids. The V end was cut by 0 bases, the J end by 2 bases, with 8 bases between. The germline CDR1 and CDR2 sequences are LNHNV and YYDKDF (reference sequence). The CDR3 bases are TGTGCCACCAGCAGAGAAGTGGGAGCCTACGAGCAGTACTTC. Protein sequence: CATSREVGAYEQYF.

J is TRBJ1-6 and V is TRBV6-1; 8 nucleotides agree with TRBD1. The CDR3 loop spans 15 amino acids. The V segment lost 4 bases and the J segment 7 bases; nucleotides outside the gene matches: 6. The germline gives CDR1 MNHNS, CDR2 SASEGT. The CDR3 loop reads CASSGSTGANSPLHF. CDR3 sequence (DNA): TGTGCCAGCAGTGGATCGACAGGGGCCAATTCACCCCTCCACTTT.

This clone was observed a handful of times. The chain couples TRBV9 to TRBJ1-1; 7 bases agree with TRBD1. CDR3 size: 14 residues. J was trimmed by 2 bases and V by 4 bases; bases with no gene match: 5. CDR1 SGDLS and CDR2 YYNGEE come from the germline V gene. The CDR3 coding sequence is TGTGCCAGCAGCCCCCGGACAGGAAACACTGAAGCTTTCTTT. The encoded protein is CASSPRTGNTEAFF.

This chain links TRBV19 with TRBJ2-3, with 7 bases lining up with TRBD1. CDR3 size: 17 residues. The germline V gene has CDR1 LNHDA and CDR2 SQIVND (reference sequence). The J segment lost 3 bases and the V segment lost 4 bases, leaving 13 bases of the junction unmatched. Written as DNA, the CDR3 is TGTGCCAGTAGTAATCCCGCCCGACAGGGACGAACAGATACGCAGTATTTT. Amino acid sequence: CASSNPARQGRTDTQYF.

This clone was detected once. V and J are TRBV6-6 and TRBJ1-2; D remains ambiguous. With 5 bases removed from V and 3 bases from J, the gap between germline ends came to 10 bases. The CDR3 spans 13 residues. From germline, CDR1 is MNHNY and CDR2 SVGAGI (reference sequence). CDR3 nucleotides: TGTGCCAGCAGTCCAGACCGTTACTATGGCTACACCTTC. Its protein is CASSPDRYYGYTF.

V usage is TRBV19 and J usage is TRBJ2-7, with 16 bases fitting TRBD2. This CDR3 contains 18 residues. V gave up 2 bases and J gave up 2 bases; unmatched junction bases: 6. Germline V gene lookup returns CDR1 LNHDA and CDR2 SQIVND (reference sequence). CDR3 protein: CASSINPGLAGGPYEQYF. The CDR3 DNA sequence: TGTGCCAGTAGTATAAACCCGGGACTAGCGGGAGGGCCCTACGAGCAGTACTTC.

The V call is TRBV25-1, the J call TRBJ1-1; D gene ambiguous. The germline CDR1 and CDR2 sequences are MGHDK and SYGVNS. The CDR3 totals 14 residues. The V end was cut by 4 bases, the J end by 1 base, with 10 bases between. This CDR3 is CASSGRWRNTEAFF. In DNA form, the CDR3 reads TGTGCCAGCAGTGGTCGGTGGAGGAACACTGAAGCTTTCTTT.